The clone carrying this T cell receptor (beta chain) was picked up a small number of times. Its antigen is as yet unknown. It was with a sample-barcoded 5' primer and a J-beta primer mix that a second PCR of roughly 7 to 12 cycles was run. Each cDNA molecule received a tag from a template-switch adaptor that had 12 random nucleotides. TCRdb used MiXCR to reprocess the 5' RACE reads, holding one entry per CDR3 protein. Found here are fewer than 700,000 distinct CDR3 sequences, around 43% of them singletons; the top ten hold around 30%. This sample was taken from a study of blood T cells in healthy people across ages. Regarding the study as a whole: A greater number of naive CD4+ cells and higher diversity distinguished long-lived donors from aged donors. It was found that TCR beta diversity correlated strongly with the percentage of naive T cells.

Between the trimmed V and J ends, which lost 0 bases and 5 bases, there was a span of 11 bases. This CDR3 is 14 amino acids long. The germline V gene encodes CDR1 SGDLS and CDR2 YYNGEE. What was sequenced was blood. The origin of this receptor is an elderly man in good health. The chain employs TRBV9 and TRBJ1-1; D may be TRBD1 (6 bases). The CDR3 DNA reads TGTGCCAGCAGCGTAGTAGGGGGTCTTACTGAAGCTTTCTTT. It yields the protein CASSVVGGLTEAFF. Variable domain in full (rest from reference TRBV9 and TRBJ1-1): DSGVTQTPKHLITATGQRVTLRCSPRSGDLSVYWYQQSLDQGLQFLIQYYNGEERAKGNILERFSAQQFPDLHSELNLSSLELGDSALYFCASSVVGGLTEAFFGQGTRLTVV.